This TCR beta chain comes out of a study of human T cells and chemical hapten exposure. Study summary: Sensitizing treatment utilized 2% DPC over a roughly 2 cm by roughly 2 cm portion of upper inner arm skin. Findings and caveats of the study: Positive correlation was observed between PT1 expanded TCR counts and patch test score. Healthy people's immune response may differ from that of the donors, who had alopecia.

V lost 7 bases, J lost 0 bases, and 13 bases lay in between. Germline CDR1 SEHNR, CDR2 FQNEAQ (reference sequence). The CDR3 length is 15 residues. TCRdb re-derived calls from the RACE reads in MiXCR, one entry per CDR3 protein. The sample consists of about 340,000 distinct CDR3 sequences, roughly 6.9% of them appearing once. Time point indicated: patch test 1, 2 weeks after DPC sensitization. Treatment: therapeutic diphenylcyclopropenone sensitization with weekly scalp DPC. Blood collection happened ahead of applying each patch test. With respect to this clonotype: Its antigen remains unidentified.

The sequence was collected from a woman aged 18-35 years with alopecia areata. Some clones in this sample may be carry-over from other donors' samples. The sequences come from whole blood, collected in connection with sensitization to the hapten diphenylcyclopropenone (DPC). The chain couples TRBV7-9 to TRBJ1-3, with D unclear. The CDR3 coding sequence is TGTGCCAGCACCTCCGTAGGATTCTCTGGAAACACCATATATTTT. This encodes CASTSVGFSGNTIYF.